Below, one T cell receptor beta chain is given with its context. This clonotype appeared once. The specificity of this receptor is unknown. No base qualities exist here, and no much larger clone lies one base off it. One read alone is a weak basis. This record comes from a study of Graves' ophthalmopathy and Graves' hyperthyroidism (dated by TCRdb to between 2018 and 2020). For the study in its entirety: Peripheral blood was collected at initial diagnosis, prior to any treatment. In total, some 140 blood samples were TCR-sequenced: some 43 ophthalmopathy, some 75 hyperthyroidism and roughly 17 hyperthyroidism-to-ophthalmopathy patients. In over 5 hyperthyroidism patients, the T-cell repertoire of thyroid tissue was compared with the T-cell repertoire of blood. To tell Graves' ophthalmopathy apart from Graves' hyperthyroidism, and to predict which patients would progress to ophthalmopathy, the study relied on TCR beta repertoire signatures. A discovery set of about a hundred patients (roughly 41 ophthalmopathy, 57 stable hyperthyroidism) was enrolled to explore V-J signatures distinguishing ophthalmopathy from hyperthyroidism. The independent validation cohort included 18 to 20 hyperthyroidism patients plus 17 patients who later progressed from hyperthyroidism to ophthalmopathy. Once sampling was done, hyperthyroidism patients were given methimazole at a starting dose of 30 mg daily, while ophthalmopathy patients were given high-dose intravenous methylprednisolone.

Patients with ophthalmopathy had moderately to severely active disease, with a Clinical Activity Score of 3 or more, a NOSPECS grade of 4 or more, and a disease duration of less than 3 months. Anyone with other autoimmune diseases, uncontrolled infections, pregnancy or lactation was excluded from the study. Clinical symptoms, serum thyroxine, TRAb, thyroid ultrasound and orbital computed tomography were used for diagnosis. PBMCs were isolated from 8 to 10 ml of fresh peripheral blood by Ficoll-Paque density gradient centrifugation. Total RNA was extracted using Trizol reagent, and RNA quality was checked on an Agilent 2100 Bioanalyzer. The CDR3 sequence holds 14 residues, the cysteine and phenylalanine included. The read is trimmed to its CDR3 DNA, 42 bases read in frame from base 1. For this chain, trimming is 10 bases at the V end and 6 bases at the J end, and the number of junction bases without a gene match is 11.

The study at large found these results: The 13-signature model separated ophthalmopathy from stable hyperthyroidism with around 90% sensitivity and approximately 83% specificity in cross-validation, and 80%/75% in the test set. Most of the expanded thyroid clonotypes with a frequency above 0.001 were also detected in blood, and it was suggested that the thyroid immune response may be reflected by blood repertoires. In validation, the model predicted ophthalmopathy progression with about 71% sensitivity and approximately 75% specificity; roughly 11 predicted patients were CT-confirmed with GO in a median of about 7.1 months. No statistical method was used to set the sample size in advance, and the investigators knew which group each participant was assigned to.

TCR beta CDR3 regions were amplified from RNA transcripts for repertoire sequencing. A first-round RT-PCR used HTBI primers with the Qiagen OneStep RT-PCR kit, followed by a second-round multiplex PCR, size selection and purification. The libraries underwent paired-end sequencing with 100 bp reads on an Illumina HiSeq2000. The original pipeline was this. SOAPnuke was used to process the reads, removing any read that contained adapters or uncalled bases, had a mean Phred below 15, or lacked an exact match to the constant primer or identifier. COPE v1.2.5 was used to merge the high-quality paired reads. Each unique nucleotide sequence was defined as a clonotype, and clonotypes were aligned to IMGT TRB V, D and J references with MiTCR v1.1. Analysis was restricted to V-J combinations with a frequency above 0.0001, which covered over 98% of repertoires. A TCR clonal expansion and chaos score per V-J combination was defined as the ratio of F50 clonal expansion to chaos observed in the TCRdist matrix. Welch's t-statistics and random forest were used to reduce the features to 10 to 15 V-J combinations, which were then used as input to a naive Bayes classifier. The similarity between thyroid and blood repertoires was quantified using the Morisita-Horn index. In-frame beta chains were kept once TCRdb had trimmed the public reads at Q25 with fastp and called clones with MiXCR. Every distinct CDR3 protein forms one entry, paired with its most common genes and DNA. What appears here as the V and J calls and clone size reflects TCRdb's work, not the paper's. The sample records about 240,000 distinct CDR3 sequences, 40% to 50% of which are singletons. The ten top clones hold roughly 45% of the sample.

Recombination linked TRBV12-3 or TRBV12-4 to TRBJ2-2, with 7 bases aligning to TRBD2. The receptor was isolated from an adult man with Graves' ophthalmopathy. The sequencing input was peripheral blood. The CDR3 corresponds to CATPRTRGAGELFF. The DNA sequence reads TGTGCCACCCCAAGGACTAGGGGAGCCGGGGAGCTGTTTTTT.